Below, one T cell receptor beta chain is given with its context. Its cognate antigen has yet to be identified. Base quality data are lacking; no much larger clone is found one base away. Bulk unsorted tissue served as the source for RNA extraction, and RNA quality was assessed using a NanoDrop ND-1000 and an Agilent 2100. The donors were newly diagnosed lung cancer patients admitted for thoracic surgery in China from August to November 2014 who had not received prior chemotherapy. The study excluded patients who had received radiotherapy or chemotherapy before or who had another cancer at the same time. Surgical tissue pieces of roughly 1-2.2 cm3 were preserved in RNAlater solution and were kept at -80 degrees C until use. The record originates from a study of tumor and adjacent non-tumor tissue in lung cancer (dated by TCRdb to the late 2010s). Study-wide context: Of the cohort, 11 to 12 patients had adenocarcinoma, 2 had squamous cell carcinoma and 1 had small cell lung cancer. Among the approximately 15 patients, ages ranged from roughly 31 to 80 years, approximately 10 were men and 5 were women, and disease was TNM stage I to III. Sequencing produced more than 100,000,000 productive TCRbeta reads in total, an average of about 4.17 million reads per sample. The study compared bulk TCRbeta repertoires from lung tumor tissue and matched distant non-tumor lung tissue of approximately 15 lung cancer patients. TCRbeta CDR3 sequencing was performed on 30 to 35 paired specimens, with one tumor sample and one normal lung sample collected per patient. General study outcomes and caveats: With only about 16 patients in the cohort, the authors noted that larger samples and more detailed clinical data are needed. Tumor tissue showed significantly higher TCR diversity (inverse Simpson) than normal lung tissue, at roughly 390 vs 170 (P = 0.0075, Mann-Whitney U test). Neither the sequencing platform nor unique molecular identifiers are mentioned in the methods. Younger patients had significantly higher TCR diversity, and higher tumor TCR diversity was associated with shorter overall and disease-free survival. The top 100 clones accounted for a significantly larger cumulative portion of the repertoire in normal lung than in tumor tissue. Because peripheral blood was not sequenced, the blood TCRbeta repertoires of the lung cancer patients in the study went unexamined.

The germline V gene (reference sequence) provides CDR1 SGHNT and CDR2 YYREEE. The V end loses 7 bases and the J end loses 3 bases, and a stretch of 16 bases separates them. The CDR3 numbers 14 residues from cysteine through phenylalanine. Of the read, only the CDR3 DNA is kept; its 42 bases are in frame from base 1. Libraries were made using multiplex PCR. Sequencing instrument: Illumina HiSeq 2500. TCRbeta libraries were constructed through three rounds of nested PCR with primers (Table S4) according to protocols adapted from ARM-PCR. Before sequencing, PCR products of 200-500 bp were cut from the gel and purified using the QIAquick gel extraction kit. The original methods were these. Reads were cleaned with Trimmomatic, merged with FLASH into complete CDR3 sequences, and assigned to V(D)J germline segments with MiTCR. Clonal diversity was calculated as the inverse Simpson's index using VDJtools. In-frame sequences without a premature stop codon were defined as productive reads. The public reads were quality trimmed at Q25 with fastp and then assembled into clones with MiXCR by TCRdb, keeping productive beta chains. Every CDR3 protein is listed once, alongside the most common genes and DNA of its rows. The V and J calls here are based on TCRdb, not the publication. For this sample there are under 250,000 distinct CDR3 sequences; around 71% appear just once. The ten top clones hold 20% to 25% of the sample.

Sequencing was performed on lung tumor tissue. The sequence came from a man between 60 and 75 years old with non-small cell lung cancer. The rearranged chain carries TRBV5-4 and TRBJ1-2; there is no confident call for the D gene. The nucleotide sequence is given as TGTGCCAGCGGCCTGAGTTGGAGGGACTATGGCTACACCTTC. The translation is CASGLSWRDYGYTF.